A single sample gave rise to the 31 T cell receptor beta chains below, sequenced in a study of T cells in Graves' hyperthyroidism and ophthalmopathy. Amplification yielded TCR beta CDR3 regions, with RNA transcripts as the source. First-round RT-PCR of the TCR CDR3 relied on the HTBI primer set. One entry per CDR3 protein, called by TCRdb with MiXCR from the multiplex PCR reads. The top ten hold roughly 50% of the sample, which has under 350,000 distinct CDR3 sequences, more than 15% seen once. Material for sequencing was blood. Receptors were obtained from a woman aged 60-75 years with Graves' ophthalmopathy.

This clonotype was detected ten times or more. Possible read error: a much larger clone is one base away. The genes are TRBV7-2 and TRBJ1-2; D gene ambiguous. The CDR3 runs to 12 residues. Looked up from germline, CDR1 is SGHTA and CDR2 is FQGNSA. Trimming took 1 base from V and 3 from J, leaving 3 bases between them. The CDR3 region is CASSLGYYGYTF. The CDR3 DNA reads as TGTGCCAGCAGCTTAGGGTACTATGGCTACACCTTC. Combining the CDR3 with reference TRBV7-2 and TRBJ1-2 gives the whole variable domain GAGVSQSPSNKVTEKGKDVELRCDPISGHTALYWYRQSLGQGLEFLIYFQGNSAPDKSGLPSDRFSAERTGGSVSTLTIQRTQQEDSAVYLCASSLGYYGYTFGSGTRLTVV.

The chain uses TRBV7-2 and TRBJ1-3; D may be TRBD1 (5 bases). V dropped 5 bases and J dropped 5 bases, with 13 bases sitting between them. The CDR3 has 14 amino acids. Germline-derived CDR1 and CDR2 are SGHTA and FQGNSA. The chain's CDR3 is CASSPGRGRNTIYF. The CDR3 nucleotides are TGTGCCAGCAGCCCAGGGCGGGGCAGAAACACCATATATTTT. Complete variable domain (other parts from reference TRBV7-2 and TRBJ1-3): GAGVSQSPSNKVTEKGKDVELRCDPISGHTALYWYRQSLGQGLEFLIYFQGNSAPDKSGLPSDRFSAERTGGSVSTLTIQRTQQEDSAVYLCASSPGRGRNTIYFGEGSWLTVV.

The rearrangement joins TRBV6-2 or TRBV6-3 to TRBJ2-7, with D perhaps matching TRBD2 (6 bases). Germline V lookup: CDR1 MNHEY, CDR2 SVGEGT. The CDR3 runs 13 residues. Deletions cut 6 bases from V and 3 bases from J, with 12 bases between. CDR3 sequence: CASRVGGGYEQYF. The CDR3 region has the DNA TGTGCCAGCAGAGTGGGGGGAGGCTACGAGCAGTACTTC.

In the case of this clonotype: A single base separates this from a much larger clone, so it may be a read error. For the CDR3, the DNA is TGTGCCAGCAGCTTAGACCTGGGTGCAACTAATGAAAAACTGCTTTTT. Residues: CASSLDLGATNEKLLF. The rearrangement joins TRBV7-2 to TRBJ1-4, with D unresolved. Germline lookup yields CDR1 SGHTA and CDR2 FQGNSA. The CDR3 totals 16 residues.

This clonotype was picked up one time. The chain links TRBV28 to TRBJ2-3; 8 positions match TRBD1. V dropped 5 bases and J dropped 3; count of bases not matched to a gene: 7. CDR1 and CDR2 (germline): MDHEN, SYDVKM. The CDR3 extends over 15 amino acids. Written as DNA, the CDR3 is TGTGCCAGCAGTACCGGGACAGGCTCGACAGATACGCAGTATTTT. Amino acids: CASSTGTGSTDTQYF.

There are many counts of this clonotype. J is TRBJ2-1 and V is TRBV5-1, with 13 bases identical to TRBD2. The CDR3 extends over 16 amino acids. V was clipped by 4 bases and J by 4 bases; unmatched bases: 5. The germline CDR1 and CDR2 sequences are SGHRS and YFSETQ. The CDR3 region has the DNA TGCGCCAGCAGCCTCGGGACTAGCGGGAATTACAATGAGCAGTTCTTC. Protein: CASSLGTSGNYNEQFF.

This clonotype was found a few times. This sequence joins TRBV27 and TRBJ2-5, with 14 bases that match TRBD2. CDR1 and CDR2 from the germline V gene are MNHEY and SMNVEV (reference sequence). With 3 bases clipped from V and 5 bases from J, the junction kept 5 bases outside the gene matches. CDR3 length: 16 amino acids. This CDR3 reads CASSFGLAGGRETQYF. In nucleotides, the CDR3 is TGTGCCAGCAGTTTTGGACTAGCGGGGGGTCGGGAGACCCAGTACTTC.

This clonotype was observed at least ten times. This sequence joins TRBV3-1 and TRBJ1-1; perhaps TRBD1 as D (5 bases). CDR1 LGHDT and CDR2 YNNKEL come from the germline V gene (reference sequence). The CDR3 has 13 residues. The ends were cut back, 7 bases at V and 4 bases at J, with 13 bases in the middle. The CDR3, as DNA: TGTGCCAGCACCCAGGGCTGGGGCACTGAAGCTTTCTTT. It translates to CASTQGWGTEAFF.

This clonotype was counted at least ten times. The CDR3 carries no conserved terminal phenylalanine or tryptophan, so it likely arises from a read error. The V and J genes are TRBV2 and TRBJ2-1, with TRBD2 matching over 8 bases. The germline V gene has CDR1 SNHLY and CDR2 FYNNEI. V lost 7 bases, J lost 0 bases, and 8 bases stayed unmatched. The length of the CDR3 is 16 residues. CDR3 coding DNA: TGTGCCAGCAACTCCGGGGGGGGCACCTCCTACAATGAGCAGTTCCTC. Translating gives CASNSGGGTSYNEQFL.

This rearrangement joins TRBV3-1 to TRBJ2-5; 9 bases fit TRBD2. Germline CDR1 and CDR2: LGHDT and YNNKEL (reference sequence). The CDR3 contains 17 residues. After removal of 1 base from V and 4 bases from J, the junction contained 10 bases not matched to a gene. CDR3 in DNA: TGTGCCAGCAGCCAAGGTTTTAGCGGGAGTGGGTCAGAGACCCAGTACTTC. The encoded protein is CASSQGFSGSGSETQYF.

About this clonotype itself: The junction departs from the called germline gene at one end, perhaps through a read error. This chain connects TRBV5-5 to TRBJ1-4; D not resolved. The CDR3 sequence is 17 residues long. The V gene's germline CDR1 is SGHKS and CDR2 YYEKEE (reference sequence). The chain's CDR3 is CASSLHRTQATNEELFF. CDR3 bases: TGTGCCAGCAGCTTACACCGGACGCAGGCAACTAATGAAGAACTGTTTTTT.

In this sample, this clonotype turned up many times. The gene calls are TRBV7-3 and TRBJ2-2; the D is unclear. The CDR3 runs 15 residues. V was trimmed by 5 bases and J by 0 bases, leaving 10 bases between them. CDR1 and CDR2 from the germline V gene are SGHTA and FQGTGA. The CDR3 here is CASSPSVTNTGELFF. The CDR3 DNA reads TGTGCCAGCAGCCCCTCGGTGACGAACACCGGGGAGCTGTTTTTT.

The V and J genes are TRBV5-1 and TRBJ2-3, with 10 bases lining up with TRBD1. This CDR3 has 16 amino acids. CDR1 is SGHRS, CDR2 YFSETQ, per germline. The junction had 8 bases not matched to a gene; V was cut back by 6 bases and J by 1 base. The CDR3 reads CASTRAGTGGTDTQYF. The CDR3 DNA sequence: TGCGCCAGCACCCGGGCAGGGACAGGGGGCACAGATACGCAGTATTTT.

The sample holds many counts of this clonotype. This sequence joins TRBV12-3 or TRBV12-4 and TRBJ1-5, with TRBD1 as a possible D gene (5 bases). This CDR3 contains 14 residues. V was pared by 3 bases and J by 4 bases, with 10 bases between. This chain's CDR3 is CASSFSAGNQPQHF. The CDR3 DNA reads TGTGCCAGCAGTTTTTCGGCAGGGAATCAGCCCCAGCATTTT.

This chain uses TRBV7-9 with TRBJ1-1, with 9 bases identical to TRBD1. The CDR3 loop spans 16 amino acids. The V and J ends lost 1 base and 4 bases, in that order; junction bases with no gene match: 7. Germline V lookup: CDR1 SEHNR, CDR2 FQNEAQ (reference sequence). The CDR3 coding sequence is TGTGCCAGCAGCTTAGTCCCGGGACAGGGACCCACTGAAGCTTTCTTT. As protein: CASSLVPGQGPTEAFF.

The chain has TRBV7-6 and TRBJ2-1; TRBD2 matches at 9 bases. V dropped 5 bases and J dropped 5; count of bases not matched to a gene: 7. This CDR3 comprises 15 residues. CDR1 and CDR2 (germline): SGHVS, FNYEAQ. The CDR3 sequence: CASSASGNPNNEQFF. The CDR3 DNA follows: TGTGCCAGCAGCGCTAGCGGGAATCCGAACAATGAGCAGTTCTTC. The entire variable domain, with the rest obtained from reference TRBV7-6 and TRBJ2-1, is as follows: GAGVSQSPRYKVTKRGQDVALRCDPISGHVSLYWYRQALGQGPEFLTYFNYEAQQDKSGLPNDRFSAERPEGSISTLTIQRTEQRDSAMYRCASSASGNPNNEQFFGPGTRLTVL.

The chain uses TRBV19 and TRBJ1-2, with D possibly being TRBD1 (5 bases). This CDR3 comprises 15 residues. CDR1 is LNHDA, CDR2 SQIVND, per germline (reference sequence). V was shortened by 4 bases and J by 0 bases, with 12 bases between the two germline ends. The CDR3 sequence: CASSKSTETNYGYTF. The CDR3 DNA follows: TGTGCCAGTAGTAAGTCGACAGAGACTAACTATGGCTACACCTTC.

This clonotype was counted a few times. The chain has TRBV27 and TRBJ2-4; D perhaps matches TRBD2 (6 bases). Per germline, CDR1 MNHEY and CDR2 SMNVEV (reference sequence). V dropped 6 bases and J dropped 15 bases, with 15 bases sitting between them. This CDR3 is built from 11 residues. Here the CDR3 reads CASRLGGPLYF. The DNA for the CDR3 is TGTGCCAGCAGGTTGGGAGGCCCCCTGTACTTC.

This clonotype was seen ten or more times. The chain is built from TRBV28 and TRBJ1-1; D not resolved. The germline CDR1 and CDR2 sequences are MDHEN and SYDVKM. This CDR3 contains 11 residues. Trimming took 4 bases from V and 11 from J, leaving 11 bases between them. CDR3 loop: CASSSLEGAFF. The CDR3 nucleotides are TGTGCCAGCAGTTCGCTTGAGGGCGCTTTCTTT.

The chain joins TRBV5-1 to TRBJ2-4; the match to TRBD1 covers 10 bases. CDR1 and CDR2 from the germline V gene are SGHRS and YFSETQ. V was clipped by 4 bases and J by 8 bases; unmatched bases: 6. This CDR3 comprises 14 residues. CDR3 nucleotide sequence: TGCGCCAGCAGCCCGGGGACAGGGGCGGACATTCAGTACTTC. The encoded protein is CASSPGTGADIQYF.

This clonotype was counted ten times or more. This sequence joins TRBV6-1 and TRBJ1-2; a weak D match, TRBD1 (5 bases). Deletions cut 5 bases from V and 6 bases from J, with 13 bases between. Germline V gene sequence: CDR1 MNHNS, CDR2 SASEGT. There are 13 residues in the CDR3. The CDR3 here is CASSPPGDHGYTF. In nucleotides, the CDR3 is TGTGCCAGCAGTCCCCCGGGGGACCATGGCTACACCTTC.

There are a few counts of this clonotype. The rearrangement joins TRBV28 to TRBJ1-2; D may be TRBD1 (5 bases). Germline loops: CDR1 MDHEN, CDR2 SYDVKM. There are 10 residues in the CDR3. V was trimmed by 9 bases and J by 5 bases, leaving 7 bases between them. The CDR3 sequence: CASGAYGYTF. The CDR3 DNA reads as TGTGCCAGTGGGGCGTATGGCTACACCTTC.

Only a few counts were recorded for this clonotype. One base away lies a much larger clone, so this may be a sequencing read error. This chain connects TRBV13 to TRBJ1-6, with no clear D. Trimming left V 6 bases short and J 14 bases short, with 17 bases between. CDR1 and CDR2 from the germline V gene are PRHDT and FYEKMQ (reference sequence). CDR3 length equals 13 residues. Here the CDR3 reads CASSPQQFVTLHF. CDR3 coding DNA: TGTGCCAGCAGTCCTCAGCAGTTTGTCACCCTCCACTTT.

There are many counts of this clonotype. The chain joins TRBV28 to TRBJ1-1, with D perhaps TRBD1 (5 bases). This CDR3 is built from 15 residues. Per the germline V gene, CDR1 is MDHEN and CDR2 is SYDVKM. Trimming cost V 3 bases and J 0 bases, with 11 bases left between them. The DNA for the CDR3 is TGTGCCAGCAGTTTCGTCAGGGAACTGAACACTGAAGCTTTCTTT. As protein: CASSFVRELNTEAFF.

This clonotype appeared many times. V gene TRBV28 combines with J gene TRBJ1-2; unclear D gene. Germline lookup yields CDR1 MDHEN and CDR2 SYDVKM. This CDR3 contains 14 residues. Trimming took off 6 bases at V and 4 bases at J, with 15 bases between the two ends. The chain's CDR3 is CASRRPDRSYGYTF. In DNA form, the CDR3 reads TGTGCCAGCAGGAGACCCGACCGGTCCTATGGCTACACCTTC.

This chain connects TRBV28 to TRBJ1-1, with 7 bases fitting TRBD1. The length of the CDR3 is 17 residues. V shed 3 bases and J 1 base; nucleotides not matched to a gene: 11. Germline V gene sequence: CDR1 MDHEN, CDR2 SYDVKM. CDR3 loop: CASSFGPIRDRNTEAFF. The CDR3 DNA reads TGTGCCAGCAGTTTCGGACCGATCCGGGACAGGAACACTGAAGCTTTCTTT. Drawing the rest from reference TRBV28 and TRBJ1-1, the complete variable domain is DVKVTQSSRYLVKRTGEKVFLECVQDMDHENMFWYRQDPGLGLRLIYFSYDVKMKEKGDIPEGYSVSREKKERFSLILESASTNQTSMYLCASSFGPIRDRNTEAFFGQGTRLTVV.

The chain carries TRBV19 and TRBJ2-6; D gene uncertain. With 1 base removed from V and 3 bases from J, the gap between germline ends came to 10 bases. The V gene's germline CDR1 is LNHDA and CDR2 SQIVND (reference sequence). CDR3 length equals 16 residues. In DNA form, the CDR3 reads TGTGCCAGTAGTATAGCACCCGTGAGTGGGGCCAACGTCCTGACTTTC. Its protein product is CASSIAPVSGANVLTF. Complete variable domain (other parts from reference TRBV19 and TRBJ2-6): DGGITQSPKYLFRKEGQNVTLSCEQNLNHDAMYWYRQDPGQGLRLIYYSQIVNDFQKGDIAEGYSVSREKKESFPLTVTSAQKNPTAFYLCASSIAPVSGANVLTFGAGSRLTVL.

This clonotype has a count of ten or more. The chain uses TRBV6-1 and TRBJ2-7, with D tentatively TRBD2 (6 bases). The CDR3 sequence is 15 residues long. V was clipped by 6 bases and J by 1 base, with 16 bases between them. Germline CDR1 MNHNS, CDR2 SASEGT. This CDR3 is CASRPPGLGSYEQYF. For the CDR3, the DNA is TGTGCCAGCAGACCCCCGGGACTTGGGTCCTACGAGCAGTACTTC.

The V gene is TRBV20-1, the J gene TRBJ2-2, with TRBD1 identical over 9 bases. Germline V gene lookup returns CDR1 DFQATT and CDR2 SNEGSKA (reference sequence). Unmatched junction bases numbered 6, after V lost 3 bases and J lost 1 base. The CDR3 runs 16 residues. The CDR3 DNA reads as TGCAGTGCTAGGGGCCCGGGACAGGGGAACACCGGGGAGCTGTTTTTT. Amino acid sequence: CSARGPGQGNTGELFF.

This clonotype has only a few counts. J is TRBJ2-6 and V is TRBV27, with D perhaps TRBD2 (5 bases). Germline V gene data show CDR1 as MNHEY and CDR2 as SMNVEV (reference sequence). Deletions cut 5 bases from V and 0 bases from J, with 17 bases between. CDR3 length equals 18 residues. The CDR3: CASSPAGLAVSGANVLTF. CDR3 coding DNA: TGTGCCAGCAGTCCGGCGGGTTTGGCAGTCTCTGGGGCCAACGTCCTGACTTTC.

V usage is TRBV6-4 and J usage is TRBJ2-3; 12 bases align to TRBD2. Trimming at V came to 4 bases and at J to 4 bases, leaving 9 bases not matched to a gene. The CDR3 has 17 amino acids. Germline lookup yields CDR1 MRHNA and CDR2 SNTAGT. CDR3 in DNA: TGTGCCAGCAGTGCGTCGGGGCGGACTAGCGGGGCAGATACGCAGTATTTT. Translated, it gives CASSASGRTSGADTQYF.